This TCR beta chain was documented in a study of T cell repertoires in cytomegalovirus infection. Study at large: CMV infection and matching HLA type were both indicated by public TCR beta signatures.

This clonotype came up many times. TCRdb used MiXCR to reprocess the reads, holding one entry per CDR3 protein. The sample gives 150,000 to 200,000 distinct CDR3 sequences, nearly 9.5% of which show up once; about 4.2% is in the top ten. Material for sequencing was PBMCs. This receptor was obtained from a human donor in good health (CMV status not recorded). Some clones in this sample may be carry-over from other donors' samples.

The CDR3 loop is CASSSGTAYYGYTF. DNA of the CDR3: TGTGCCAGCAGCTCCGGGACAGCCTACTATGGCTACACCTTC. This chain links TRBV7-2 with TRBJ1-2; TRBD1 aligns across 7 bases. Germline V gene lookup returns CDR1 SGHTA and CDR2 FQGNSA. This CDR3 region has 14 residues. The trim removed 4 bases at V and 3 bases at J, leaving 5 bases unmatched.